This TCR beta chain was profiled in a study of cytomegalovirus exposure and HLA in healthy donors (dated by TCRdb to 2017 to 2019). With respect to the entire study: An earlier analysis of 587 of the donors reported 250 to 300 Gb of sequence data and some 120 million unique TCR beta sequences from about 200 million T cells. An early release covering 550 to 700 HLA-typed donors comprised 250 to 350 gigabases of sequencing data and approximately 80 million unique TCR sequences. Of the roughly 390 genotyped donors, 81% were placed in the genetic ancestry cluster associated with self-reported Caucasian donors. The study aimed to test whether signatures of past pathogen exposure could be identified by cataloging public T cell receptors. The study used immunosequencing to profile the T cell repertoires of about 670 subjects and linked those repertoires to cytomegalovirus serostatus. A separate validation cohort of more than 100 different subjects was used in addition to the roughly 620-subject first cohort. To predict cytomegalovirus infection status, the study combined high-throughput TCR immunosequencing, statistical association of individual TCRs with disease status, and machine learning. To study patterns of TCR occurrence, a later analysis re-analyzed previously published TCR beta repertoires from around 670 donors and added high-resolution HLA genotyping. In the later analysis, no new phenotypic data were used to find candidate immune exposures; instead, reliance was placed on TCR beta sequences and their occurrence across donors. An earlier analysis of around 580 of the donors used high-throughput TCR beta sequencing to judge whether each TCR beta V gene segment behaved as functional or pseudogenic. Donor age, sex, ethnicity and CMV serostatus were compiled together with the repertoire data. A later genetic analysis used genome-wide SNP genotypes for about 65% of the roughly 670 donors, treating that subset as a discovery cohort. Every discovery cohort repertoire had been produced on one sequencing platform. Class I and class II HLA loci were covered by the typing at four-digit resolution. Typing coverage differed by locus: A, B, C, DRB1 and DQB1 were typed in about 629-630 donors, DQA1 in about 550, DPA1 in around 580, and DPB1 in about 450. Several DR-DQ haplotypes were handled as single units for association and clustering, since linkage in the cohort was strong. Among some 400 genotyped donors of the cohort, an average of approximately 240,000 unique TCR beta nucleotide sequences were sequenced per donor, roughly 20% of them non-productive.

Taken from the germline V gene, the CDR1 and CDR2 loops are SGHRS and YFSETQ. The CDR3, cysteine through phenylalanine, is 15 amino acids long. Of all the DNA, just the CDR3 is kept, 45 bases in frame from base 1. V is trimmed back by 4 bases and J by 1 base, and the junction contains 3 bases that no gene match accounts for. The cohort consisted of 666 healthy bone marrow donors. At the time of sampling, all cohort members were nominally healthy, though unrecorded immune exposures were likely present. The donor tested CMV seropositive, placing the donor among the 290 or so seropositive members of the cohort. Every donor gave a peripheral blood sample, and the peripheral blood mononuclear cells from that sample were used for TCR beta sequencing. The Qiagen DNeasy Blood Extraction Kit was used to extract genomic DNA from the blood cell samples. Library method: the immunoSEQ multiplex PCR assay. A mixture of 60 forward primers for TCR Vbeta segments and 13 reverse primers for TCR Jbeta segments was used in the multiplex PCR. A multiplex PCR assay on genomic DNA amplified the CDR3 region of rearranged TCR beta genes. Amplified TCR beta libraries were sequenced as 87-base-pair reads on the Illumina HiSeq System. Regarding the original processing steps: A later analysis counted about 80 million unique TCR beta chains across the 650 to 700 repertoires, and 10 million to 12 million of these chains were shared by at least two donors. To remove PCR and sequencing errors, raw reads were error-corrected and collapsed into unique sequences using a nearest-neighbor algorithm that merged closely related sequences. CDR3 sequences were aligned to IMGT reference sequences to assign V, D and J gene segments. For a sequence to be retained, at least a six-nucleotide match to both a V gene segment and a J gene segment was required. A rearrangement counted as productive if the CDR3 had no stop codons and remained in frame with V and J, and every other rearrangement counted as non-productive. Following IMGT convention, CDR3 was defined as the stretch from the second conserved V-encoded cysteine up to the conserved J-encoded phenylalanine. In an earlier analysis of more than 550 of the donors, sequences lacking an unambiguous match to a single V gene segment were excluded. In an earlier analysis of 587 of the donors, V segments were called functional above 56.7% productive rearrangements and were called segregating when the between-donor standard deviation exceeded 5%. To diagnose cytomegalovirus status from the catalog of TCR beta chain sequences, a statistical classification framework was built. V and J gene assignment, in a later analysis, came from comparing TCR nucleotide sequences with IMGT/GENE-DB human TR gene sequences. The TCRdist pipeline was used in a later analysis to assign CDR3 sequences and most-parsimonious VDJ recombination scenarios. In a later analysis, each TCR beta chain was defined by its CDR3 amino acid sequence together with its V-gene family, and reads without a unique V-gene family were excluded. To address suspected cross-contamination and a sequencing artifact, a later analysis removed around 600 highly shared, low-generation-probability nucleotide sequences. A later analysis calculated a clonal expansion index for each public chain from normalized within-repertoire ranks of inferred template counts. A later analysis computed generation probabilities with a VDJ recombination model fitted to out-of-frame rearrangements, and checked the results against IGoR. In a later analysis, TCR-TCR, TCR-HLA and TCR-CMV co-occurrence was scored with hypergeometric tests, and a repertoire-size bias correction was applied to TCR pairs. False discovery rates were estimated in a later analysis by permuting HLA or CMV assignments 20 times. In a later analysis, co-occurring TCRs were grouped using DBSCAN, with TCRdist sequence similarity added in when clustering inside HLA-allele-positive subsets. For co-occurrence clustering, repertoires with fewer than 30,000 or more than 120,000 public chains were excluded, along with five or six repertoires with anomalous nucleotide sharing. TCRdb mirrors the immuneACCESS table, restricted to in-frame sequences. Some clones are absent from its copies; in checked studies, under half trace to an unresolved V gene, and the reason for the others is unknown. For V, J and clone size, that table is used; D and trimming come from the DNA. Recorded for this sample are about 190,000 clones; about 80% of them occurred a single time. The ten largest clones add up to roughly 2.6% of the sample.

Summary of the overall study and its limitations: The study listed 170 or so TCR beta chains as associated with cytomegalovirus. A cluster of highly shared sequence variants was judged likely to represent a technical artifact of the sequencing pipeline. Cytomegalovirus status was reported to be diagnosed by the classifier with high specificity and sensitivity in both the original and validation cohorts. The earlier analysis of 587 of the donors excluded roughly 16 rarely observed V segments, including chromosome 9 orphons, because counts were too low. Compared with the approximately 670-donor mean, donors in an Asian-associated ancestry cluster had fewer N-insertions in productive TCRs, according to a later genetic analysis. Some IMGT-functional V segments, including TRBV6-2 and TRBV6-3, could not be distinguished by the 87-base-pair reads and were therefore excluded. According to a later analysis, most CMV-associated TCR beta chains appeared to be HLA-restricted, and the HLA associations seemed to be driven largely by CMV exposure. Three of the identified cytomegalovirus-associated TCR beta chains were confirmed in vitro to be specific for cytomegalovirus antigens. The authors suggested that the approach could potentially be generalized to other disease states and immunological phenotypes. CMV serostatus was the only immune exposure information available for the cohort. In a later analysis, HLA-associated TCR beta chains were found to be more clonally expanded and to have lower generation probabilities than equally common non-associated chains. V-gene and J-gene trimming of TCR beta chains was associated with a missense DCLRE1C variant in a later genetic analysis, and the association was replicated in an independent cohort. Correlated functional status among segregating V segments might reflect linkage disequilibrium, but an unknown experimental factor could not be ruled out. In a later analysis, the rate of TCR association differed among HLA loci, with DRB1 alleles having the most associated TCRs and HLA-C alleles having the fewest. At a false discovery rate of 0.05, a later analysis linked fewer than 20,000 TCR beta sequences to specific HLA alleles. Across donors, most TCR sequences were observed very rarely, whereas some public TCRs were present in many individuals. Broadly in line with IMGT annotations, most TCR beta V segments showed up in productive rearrangements about 87% or about 30% of the time in an earlier analysis of several hundred of the donors. A further reported finding was that TCR beta sequences accurately predicted the HLA-A and HLA-B alleles for most subjects in the first cohort. A later analysis reported that several top co-occurrence clusters appeared linked to parvovirus B19, influenza, CMV and Epstein-Barr virus. HLA typing was unavailable for some donors at each locus, so association tests used only the typed subset. Only TCR beta chains were sequenced in this cohort, and the absence of alpha or paired-chain data limited detectable features. Strong co-occurrence of HLA alleles, especially DR and DQ, made assigning TCR associations to individual alleles difficult. Sequencing depth was assumed to be roughly uniform across donors in the presence/absence analyses, though that assumption may not hold.

Comments on this clone: It lacks a known antigen. No per-base quality is available; no much larger clone lies one base away.

What was sequenced was PBMCs. This TCR derives from a woman in her fifties or sixties in good health and CMV-seropositive. The sequence is built from TRBV5-1 and TRBJ2-3; TRBD1 aligns with 10 central bases. The DNA is as follows: TGCGCCAGCAGCCGTGGGACAGGGGGCACAGATACGCAGTATTTT. It translates to CASSRGTGGTDTQYF.